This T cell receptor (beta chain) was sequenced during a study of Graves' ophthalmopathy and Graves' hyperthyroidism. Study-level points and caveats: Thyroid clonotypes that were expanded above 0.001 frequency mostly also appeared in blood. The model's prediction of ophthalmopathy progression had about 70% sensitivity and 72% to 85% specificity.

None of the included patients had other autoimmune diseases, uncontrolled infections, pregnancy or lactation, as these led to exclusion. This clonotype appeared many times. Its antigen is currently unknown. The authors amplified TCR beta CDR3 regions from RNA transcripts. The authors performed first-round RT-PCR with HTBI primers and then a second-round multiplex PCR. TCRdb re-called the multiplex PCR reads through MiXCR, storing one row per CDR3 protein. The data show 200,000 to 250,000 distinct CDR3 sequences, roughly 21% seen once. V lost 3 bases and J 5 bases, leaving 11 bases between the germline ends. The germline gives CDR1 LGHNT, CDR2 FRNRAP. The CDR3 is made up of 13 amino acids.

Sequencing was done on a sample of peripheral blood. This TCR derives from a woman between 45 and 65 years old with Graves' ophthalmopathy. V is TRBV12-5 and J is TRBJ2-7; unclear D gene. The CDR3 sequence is CASGLGFLHEQYF. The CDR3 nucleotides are TGTGCTAGTGGTTTAGGGTTCCTACACGAGCAGTACTTC. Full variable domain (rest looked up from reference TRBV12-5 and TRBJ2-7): DARVTQTPRHKVTEMGQEVTMRCQPILGHNTVFWYRQTMMQGLELLAYFRNRAPLDDSGMPKDRFSAEMPDATLATLKIQPSEPRDSAVYFCASGLGFLHEQYFGPGTRLTVT.